The source of this TCR beta chain is a study of CD8 T cells in Susac syndrome. Overall study context: Intravenous immunoglobulin alone or corticosteroids were being given to patients with Susac syndrome at blood draw, unless they were therapy-naive.

Reverse transcription used roughly 0.45 to 1 ug RNA and random hexamers. Amplification of TCR beta CDR3 across 54 Vbeta and 13 Jbeta was performed with immunoSEQ multiplex PCR. TCRdb processed the immunoSEQ multiplex PCR reads anew with MiXCR; each CDR3 protein has one entry. The data show 100,000 to 110,000 distinct CDR3 sequences, 95% seen once. The T cells that were sequenced for TCR beta were CD8+ and CD4+ cells from blood. The authors negatively isolated CD8+ and CD4+ T cells and FACS-enriched TEMRA cells. There are 12 residues in the CDR3. Germline CDR1 and CDR2: SQVTM and ANQGSEA. Trimming left V 7 bases short and J 1 base short, with 10 bases between.

Sequencing was carried out using CD8+ T cells from PBMCs. The receptor comes from a human donor with Susac syndrome. This chain links TRBV29-1 with TRBJ1-1; D may be TRBD1 (6 bases). This CDR3 reads CSGRGRNTEAFF. CDR3 coding DNA: TGCAGCGGTAGGGGGAGGAACACTGAAGCTTTCTTT.